The next 30 T cell receptor beta chains were all read from a single sample in a study of blood T cell repertoires in COVID-19 (TCRdb year 2020). The library relied on the immunoSEQ multiplex PCR assay. TCRdb provides this immuneACCESS table in a form limited to in-frame rearrangements. Some clones are lacking; in checked studies, under half of them reflect an unresolved V gene, and why the rest are absent is not known. This sample holds over 150,000 clones; around 95% were observed only once. Approximately 0.8% of the sample comes from the top ten. Sequencing input: peripheral blood. Source of these receptors: a man aged 25-45 years with COVID-19, enrolled during active disease.

This clone has only one observation. The CDR3 is CSASGRGGDTQYF. In DNA form, the CDR3 reads TGCAGTGCTAGTGGGCGCGGCGGAGATACGCAGTATTTT. The chain couples TRBV20-1 to TRBJ2-3; D unresolved. This CDR3 is 13 amino acids long. Germline assignment: CDR1 DFQATT and CDR2 SNEGSKA (reference sequence). The germline V and J ends were trimmed by 3 bases and 5 bases, with 12 bases remaining between them.

This chain connects TRBV19 to TRBJ1-3, with 7 bases identical to TRBD1. The CDR3 length is 13 residues. V lost 6 bases and J lost 2; bases outside the gene matches: 1. CDR1 is LNHDA, CDR2 SQIVND, per germline (reference sequence). In DNA, the CDR3 is TGTGCCAGTAGGACAGGGACTGGAAACACCATATATTTT. This translates into CASRTGTGNTIYF.

The gene calls are TRBV27 and TRBJ1-2; 8 nucleotides agree with TRBD1. With V trimmed by 6 bases and J by 0 bases, 6 bases remained unmatched. Germline V lookup: CDR1 MNHEY, CDR2 SMNVEV (reference sequence). The CDR3 consists of 15 residues. CDR3 bases: TGTGCCAGCAGAGTGACAGGGGCTCCTAACTATGGCTACACCTTC. As protein: CASRVTGAPNYGYTF.

The rearrangement uses TRBV6-6 and TRBJ1-4; tentatively, D is TRBD1 (6 bases). V lost 6 bases and J 4 bases, leaving 12 bases between the germline ends. The CDR3 consists of 14 residues. In germline, CDR1 is MNHNY, CDR2 SVGAGI (reference sequence). The CDR3 is CASSFGQNNEKLFF. The CDR3 DNA reads TGTGCCAGCAGCTTTGGACAGAATAATGAAAAACTGTTTTTT.

The chain joins TRBV28 to TRBJ1-2, with 10 bases fitting TRBD1. J lost 6 bases, V lost 4 bases, and 8 bases had no gene match. There are 15 residues in the CDR3. CDR1 and CDR2 from the germline V gene are MDHEN and SYDVKM. This CDR3 reads CASSYSTGGIHGYTF. DNA for the CDR3: TGTGCCAGCAGTTACTCGACAGGGGGCATTCATGGCTACACCTTC.

The chain combines TRBV10-3 with TRBJ2-2, with D possibly matching TRBD2 (6 bases). The CDR3 runs to 14 residues. Trimming left V 4 bases short and J 0 bases short, with 6 bases between. The V gene's germline CDR1 is ENHRY and CDR2 SYGVKD. CDR3 sequence reads: CAISGGANTGELFF. The CDR3 nucleotides are TGTGCCATCAGTGGCGGGGCGAACACCGGGGAGCTGTTTTTT.

The V and J genes are TRBV19 and TRBJ1-1; a weak D match, TRBD1 (5 bases). Trimming shortened V by 3 bases and J by 1 base, and 9 bases separated the two germline ends. Germline V CDR1 and CDR2: LNHDA, SQIVND (reference sequence). The CDR3 spans 14 residues. The CDR3 is CASSMIGGNTEAFF. CDR3 DNA: TGTGCCAGTAGTATGATCGGGGGGAACACTGAAGCTTTCTTT. Drawing the rest from reference TRBV19 and TRBJ1-1, the complete variable domain is DGGITQSPKYLFRKEGQNVTLSCEQNLNHDAMYWYRQDPGQGLRLIYYSQIVNDFQKGDIAEGYSVSREKKESFPLTVTSAQKNPTAFYLCASSMIGGNTEAFFGQGTRLTVV.

This chain connects TRBV20-1 to TRBJ2-3; 7 bases line up with TRBD1. The trim removed 3 bases at V and 4 bases at J, leaving 7 bases unmatched. CDR1 DFQATT and CDR2 SNEGSKA come from the germline V gene (reference sequence). The CDR3 totals 14 residues. The CDR3 sequence: CSASPRGFADTQYF. CDR3 nucleotides: TGCAGTGCTAGTCCCAGGGGGTTTGCAGATACGCAGTATTTT.

The CDR3 loop reads CASSGGTGQETQYF. The CDR3 coding sequence is TGCGCCAGCAGTGGCGGGACAGGCCAAGAGACCCAGTACTTC. The chain uses TRBV10-1 and TRBJ2-5; 8 nucleotides agree with TRBD1. V shed 4 bases, J shed 1 base, and the junction held 2 bases outside the gene matches. Looked up from germline, CDR1 is WNHNN and CDR2 is SYGVQD (reference sequence). This CDR3 has 14 amino acids.

CDR3 sequence: CASSQDPGGRTEAFF. In nucleotides, the CDR3 is TGTGCCAGCAGCCAAGATCCAGGGGGCCGAACTGAAGCTTTCTTT. The chain employs TRBV3-1 (or the pseudogene TRBV3-2) and TRBJ1-1, with TRBD1 matching over 8 bases. The CDR3 runs 15 residues. Germline V CDR1 and CDR2: LGHDT, YNNKEL (reference sequence). V shed 0 bases, J shed 5 bases, and the junction held 5 bases outside the gene matches.

The rearrangement uses TRBV19 and TRBJ1-4; D may be TRBD1 (5 bases). V shed 9 bases and J shed 0 bases, with 5 bases lying between them. This CDR3 contains 12 residues. Germline CDR1 is LNHDA and CDR2 is SQIVND (reference sequence). The CDR3 here is CASRATNEKLFF. Here the CDR3 DNA reads TGTGCCAGCAGGGCAACTAATGAAAAACTGTTTTTT.

J is TRBJ1-6 and V is TRBV5-4; the D gene is possibly TRBD1 (6 bases). Trimming pared 4 bases from V and 6 bases from J, leaving 17 bases between. Germline V gene sequence: CDR1 SGHNT, CDR2 YYREEE (reference sequence). CDR3 length: 16 residues. Here the CDR3 reads CASSPDSPDLNSPLHF. The DNA of the CDR3 is TGTGCCAGCAGCCCGGACAGCCCAGACCTTAATTCACCCCTCCACTTT.

The genes are TRBV7-9 and TRBJ2-7; D is possibly TRBD1 (5 bases). The CDR3 contains 13 residues. The V gene's germline CDR1 is SEHNR and CDR2 FQNEAQ (reference sequence). V lost 1 base and J lost 5, with 9 bases in between. The CDR3 region is CASSLGAGNEQYF. The CDR3, as DNA: TGTGCCAGCAGCTTAGGGGCAGGGAACGAGCAGTACTTC.

This clone appeared once. The chain couples TRBV3-1 (or the pseudogene TRBV3-2) to TRBJ1-2; possibly TRBD1 for D (5 bases). This CDR3 has 13 residues. V was shortened by 1 base and J by 8 bases, with 11 bases between the two germline ends. In germline, CDR1 is LGHDT, CDR2 YNNKEL (reference sequence). CDR3 sequence (DNA): TGTGCCAGCAGCCAAGGCAGGGTTGGGGGCTACACCTTC. Translated, it gives CASSQGRVGGYTF.

V and J are TRBV3-1 (or the pseudogene TRBV3-2) and TRBJ1-4; D ambiguous. Per the germline V gene, CDR1 is LGHDT and CDR2 is YNNKEL (reference sequence). The V and J ends lost 3 bases and 5 bases respectively, with 13 bases between them. CDR3 length: 15 residues. CDR3 sequence: CASSQGAGGNEKLFF. The CDR3 DNA sequence: TGTGCCAGCAGCCAGGGCGCAGGCGGGAATGAAAAACTGTTTTTT.

The rearrangement uses TRBV6-5 and TRBJ1-2; TRBD1 matches at 7 bases. V gave up 1 base and J gave up 0 bases; unmatched junction bases: 2. In germline, CDR1 is MNHEY, CDR2 SVGAGI. The CDR3 consists of 15 residues. CDR3 region: CASSYLGTANYGYTF. The CDR3 region has the DNA TGTGCCAGCAGTTACTTGGGGACAGCTAACTATGGCTACACCTTC.

This clone was recorded only once. The gene calls are TRBV6-2 or TRBV6-3 and TRBJ1-5, with D perhaps TRBD1 (6 bases). In germline, CDR1 is MNHEY, CDR2 SVGEGT. The CDR3 loop spans 17 amino acids. Trimming took off 6 bases at V and 9 bases at J, with 27 bases between the two ends. CDR3 sequence (DNA): TGTGCCAGCAGCGCCCGAATCAAGGACAGCCGCCTATTGCCCCAGCATTTT. It yields the protein CASSARIKDSRLLPQHF.

The chain is built from TRBV4-1 and TRBJ1-5, with TRBD1 matching 9 bases. This CDR3 comprises 15 residues. The V gene's germline CDR1 is MGHRA and CDR2 YSYEKL. With 6 bases clipped from V and 3 bases from J, the junction kept 6 bases outside the gene matches. The CDR3, as DNA: TGCGCCAGCAGTCAGGGACAGGGAAACAATCAGCCCCAGCATTTT. Its protein is CASSQGQGNNQPQHF.

The CDR3 sequence: CSAMTGLGGNTIYF. As DNA, the CDR3 is TGCAGCGCCATGACAGGGCTAGGGGGAAACACCATATATTTT. The V and J genes are TRBV29-1 and TRBJ1-3, with 7 bases identical to TRBD1. With V trimmed by 7 bases and J by 4 bases, 10 bases remained unmatched. Germline V gene data show CDR1 as SQVTM and CDR2 as ANQGSEA. The CDR3 covers 14 residues.

The genes are TRBV18 and TRBJ2-3; maybe TRBD2 (6 bases). This CDR3 is built from 16 residues. Trimming stripped 1 base from V and 0 bases from J, with 11 bases between. Germline V gene sequence: CDR1 KGHSH, CDR2 LQKENI. The CDR3 DNA is TGTGCCAGCTCACCACGGGGGGACGTCAGCACAGATACGCAGTATTTT. Protein: CASSPRGDVSTDTQYF.

The genes are TRBV3-1 (or the pseudogene TRBV3-2) and TRBJ1-3; the D is unclear. The CDR3 length is 15 residues. V was pared by 2 bases and J by 0 bases, with 8 bases between. The germline gives CDR1 LGHDT, CDR2 YNNKEL (reference sequence). The chain's CDR3 is CASSQLRSSGNTIYF. DNA of the CDR3: TGTGCCAGCAGCCAATTGAGGAGCTCTGGAAACACCATATATTTT.

This clone was observed a few times. The CDR3 region is CASSQDLSSGGNYGYTF. CDR3 nucleotides: TGTGCCAGCAGCCAAGATCTCAGTTCAGGGGGCAACTATGGCTACACCTTC. This chain connects TRBV14 to TRBJ1-2; 8 nucleotides agree with TRBD1. The CDR3 runs to 17 residues. Per the germline V gene, CDR1 is SGHDN and CDR2 is FVKESK. V gave up 0 bases and J gave up 2 bases; unmatched junction bases: 8.

V gene TRBV30 combines with J gene TRBJ1-1; the D gene is possibly TRBD1 (5 bases). The CDR3 totals 14 residues. The germline CDR1 and CDR2 sequences are GTSNPN and SVGIG (reference sequence). The V end was cut by 0 bases, the J end by 4 bases, with 12 bases between. The chain's CDR3 is CAWSVLQGITEAFF. The CDR3 DNA reads TGTGCCTGGAGTGTACTGCAGGGAATCACTGAAGCTTTCTTT.

V and J are TRBV7-9 and TRBJ1-5; 9 bases line up with TRBD1. The J segment lost 9 bases and the V segment lost 5 bases, leaving 11 bases of the junction unmatched. CDR1 is SEHNR and CDR2 is FQNEAQ in the germline V gene (reference sequence). The CDR3 runs 15 residues. CDR3 in amino acids: CASSDGTGTHRPQHF. The CDR3 DNA follows: TGTGCCAGCAGCGACGGGACAGGGACCCATAGGCCCCAGCATTTT.

The chain couples TRBV5-1 to TRBJ2-1, with 9 bases matching TRBD1. Per the germline V gene, CDR1 is SGHRS and CDR2 is YFSETQ. This CDR3 is 13 amino acids long. J was trimmed by 10 bases and V by 3 bases; bases with no gene match: 5. The chain's CDR3 is CASSWRDRDEQFF. CDR3 sequence (DNA): TGCGCCAGCAGCTGGAGGGACAGGGACGAGCAGTTCTTC.

The chain uses TRBV7-9 and TRBJ1-5; a possible D gene is TRBD1 (5 bases). Germline V gives CDR1 SEHNR, CDR2 FQNEAQ (reference sequence). V dropped 5 bases and J dropped 4 bases, with 15 bases sitting between them. This CDR3 contains 15 residues. CDR3 loop: CASSQSGRGNQPQHF. CDR3 bases: TGTGCCAGCAGCCAGTCGGGGAGGGGTAATCAGCCCCAGCATTTT.

V and J are TRBV19 and TRBJ2-3; TRBD1 matches 7 bases. The CDR3 extends over 15 amino acids. Germline CDR1 reads LNHDA; CDR2 reads SQIVND (reference sequence). With V trimmed by 6 bases and J by 2 bases, 8 bases remained unmatched. CDR3 residues: CASRSTGLTTDTQYF. The CDR3 bases are TGTGCCAGTAGATCGACAGGGCTTACCACAGATACGCAGTATTTT.

This clone appeared a single time. The V gene is TRBV10-3, the J gene TRBJ1-6; 8 nucleotides agree with TRBD1. This CDR3 spans 17 amino acids. V dropped 3 bases and J dropped 0; count of bases not matched to a gene: 4. Per the germline V gene, CDR1 is ENHRY and CDR2 is SYGVKD. CDR3 DNA sequence: TGTGCCATCAGTGAAGACAGGGGAAGCTCCTATAATTCACCCCTCCACTTT. Translated, it gives CAISEDRGSSYNSPLHF.

The V gene is TRBV7-9, the J gene TRBJ1-2; TRBD1 matches at 12 bases. The germline V gene encodes CDR1 SEHNR and CDR2 FQNEAQ (reference sequence). This CDR3 comprises 16 residues. Trimming cost V 1 base and J 6 bases; bases outside gene matches: 6. This CDR3 is CASSLVRDRGLDGYTF. The CDR3, as DNA: TGTGCCAGCAGCTTAGTTCGGGACAGGGGGCTGGATGGCTACACCTTC.

Here the CDR3 DNA reads TGTGCCAAGCCCCCAGGCTACACCTTC. It encodes CAKPPGYTF. The chain has TRBV11-3 and TRBJ1-2; D not resolved. The CDR3 consists of 9 residues. The germline gives CDR1 SGHNT, CDR2 YENEEA. The germline V and J ends were trimmed by 10 bases and 8 bases, with 8 bases remaining between them.